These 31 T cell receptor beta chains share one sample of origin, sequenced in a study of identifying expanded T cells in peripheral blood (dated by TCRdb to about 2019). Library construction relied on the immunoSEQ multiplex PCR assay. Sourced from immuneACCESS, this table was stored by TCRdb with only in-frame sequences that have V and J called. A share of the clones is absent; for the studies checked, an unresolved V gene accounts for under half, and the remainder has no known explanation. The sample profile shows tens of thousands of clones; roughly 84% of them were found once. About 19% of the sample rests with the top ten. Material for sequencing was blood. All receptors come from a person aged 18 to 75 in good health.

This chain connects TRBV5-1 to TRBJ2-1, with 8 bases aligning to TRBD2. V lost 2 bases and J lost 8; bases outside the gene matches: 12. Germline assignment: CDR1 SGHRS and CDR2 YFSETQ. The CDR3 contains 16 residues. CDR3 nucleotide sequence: TGCGCCAGCAGCTTTTCGTGGACTAGCAGCAGCGATGAGCAGTTCTTC. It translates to CASSFSWTSSSDEQFF.

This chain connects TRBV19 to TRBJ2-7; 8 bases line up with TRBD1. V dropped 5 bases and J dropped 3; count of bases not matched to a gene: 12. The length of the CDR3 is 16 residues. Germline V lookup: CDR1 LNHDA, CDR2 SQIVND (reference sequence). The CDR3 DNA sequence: TGTGCCAGTAGTCCGCGGGGACAGGTGGCCGGCTACGAGCAGTACTTC. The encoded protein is CASSPRGQVAGYEQYF.

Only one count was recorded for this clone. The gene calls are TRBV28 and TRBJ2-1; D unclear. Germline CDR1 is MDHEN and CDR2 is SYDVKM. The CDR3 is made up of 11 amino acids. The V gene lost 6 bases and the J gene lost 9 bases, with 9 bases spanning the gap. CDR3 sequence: CASSLNFEQFF. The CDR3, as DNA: TGTGCCAGCAGCCTCAACTTTGAGCAGTTCTTC.

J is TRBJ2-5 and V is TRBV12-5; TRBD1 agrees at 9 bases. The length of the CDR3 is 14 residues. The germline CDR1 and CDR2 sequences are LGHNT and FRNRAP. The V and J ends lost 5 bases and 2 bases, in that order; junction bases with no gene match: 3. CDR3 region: CASGPGTGQETQYF. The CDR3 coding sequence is TGTGCTAGTGGTCCCGGGACAGGGCAAGAGACCCAGTACTTC.

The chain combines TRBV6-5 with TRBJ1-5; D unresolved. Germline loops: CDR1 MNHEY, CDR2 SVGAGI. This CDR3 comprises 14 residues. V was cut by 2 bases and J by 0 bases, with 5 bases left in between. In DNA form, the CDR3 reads TGTGCCAGCAGTTACGCTTATAGCAATCAGCCCCAGCATTTT. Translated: CASSYAYSNQPQHF.

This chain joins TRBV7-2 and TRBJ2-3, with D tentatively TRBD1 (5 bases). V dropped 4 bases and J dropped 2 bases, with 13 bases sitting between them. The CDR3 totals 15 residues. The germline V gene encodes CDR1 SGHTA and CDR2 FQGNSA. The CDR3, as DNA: TGTGCCAGCAGCTGGGCAGGGCCCGACACAGATACGCAGTATTTT. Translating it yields CASSWAGPDTDTQYF.

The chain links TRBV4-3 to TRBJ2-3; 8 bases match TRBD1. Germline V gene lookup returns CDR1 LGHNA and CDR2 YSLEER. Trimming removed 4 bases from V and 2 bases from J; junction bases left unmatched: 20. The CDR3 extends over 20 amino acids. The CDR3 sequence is CASSRNQRQLGQGLTDTQYF. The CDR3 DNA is TGCGCCAGCAGCCGCAACCAACGTCAGTTAGGACAGGGACTCACAGATACGCAGTATTTT.

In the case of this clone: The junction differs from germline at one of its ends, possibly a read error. The CDR3 bases are TGCGCCAGCAGCCGGGAACTGACAGGGGGCAAAGTCTATGGCTACACCTTC. Translation: CASSRELTGGKVYGYTF. This sequence joins TRBV5-4 and TRBJ1-2; 10 bases are shared with TRBD1. Germline assignment: CDR1 SGHNT and CDR2 YYREEE (reference sequence). The CDR3 spans 17 residues.

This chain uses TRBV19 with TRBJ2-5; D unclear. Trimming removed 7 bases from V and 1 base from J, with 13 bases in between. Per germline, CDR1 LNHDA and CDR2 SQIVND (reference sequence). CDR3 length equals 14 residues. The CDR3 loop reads CASTPGRLQETQYF. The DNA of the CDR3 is TGTGCCAGTACCCCCGGCAGGCTCCAAGAGACCCAGTACTTC.

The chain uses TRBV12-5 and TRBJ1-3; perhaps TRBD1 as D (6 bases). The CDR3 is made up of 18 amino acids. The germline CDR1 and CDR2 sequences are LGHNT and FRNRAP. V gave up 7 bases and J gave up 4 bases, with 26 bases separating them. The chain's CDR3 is CASALVVWGARRGNTIYF. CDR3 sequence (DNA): TGTGCTAGTGCCTTAGTCGTTTGGGGGGCAAGGCGAGGAAACACCATATATTTT.

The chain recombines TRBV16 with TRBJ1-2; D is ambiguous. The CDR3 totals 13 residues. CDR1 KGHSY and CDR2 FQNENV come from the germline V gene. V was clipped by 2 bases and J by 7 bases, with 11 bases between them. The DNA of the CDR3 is TGTGCCAGCAGCCAACTCTTCGTCGCTGGCTACACCTTC. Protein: CASSQLFVAGYTF.

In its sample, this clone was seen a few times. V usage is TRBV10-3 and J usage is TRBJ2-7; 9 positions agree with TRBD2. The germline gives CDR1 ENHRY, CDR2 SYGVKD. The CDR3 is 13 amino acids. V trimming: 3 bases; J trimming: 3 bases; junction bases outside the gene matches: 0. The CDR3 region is CAISDSGSYEQYF. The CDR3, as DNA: TGTGCCATCAGTGATAGCGGGAGCTACGAGCAGTACTTC.

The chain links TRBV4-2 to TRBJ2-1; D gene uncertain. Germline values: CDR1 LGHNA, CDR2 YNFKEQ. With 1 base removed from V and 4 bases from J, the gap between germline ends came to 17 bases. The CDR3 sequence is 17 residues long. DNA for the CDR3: TGTGCCAGCAGCCAAGGGCTAAAAGTCGGACCGTACAATGAGCAGTTCTTC. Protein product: CASSQGLKVGPYNEQFF.

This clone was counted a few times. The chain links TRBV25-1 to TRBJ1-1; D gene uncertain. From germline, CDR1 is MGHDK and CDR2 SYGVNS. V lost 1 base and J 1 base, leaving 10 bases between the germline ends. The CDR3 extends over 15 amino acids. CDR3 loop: CASSEFRGANTEAFF. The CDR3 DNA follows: TGTGCCAGCAGTGAATTTCGGGGAGCGAACACTGAAGCTTTCTTT.

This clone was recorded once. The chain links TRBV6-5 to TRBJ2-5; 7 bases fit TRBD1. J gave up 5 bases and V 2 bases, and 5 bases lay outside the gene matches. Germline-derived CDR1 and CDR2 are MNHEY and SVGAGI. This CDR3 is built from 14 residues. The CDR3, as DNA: TGTGCCAGCAGTTACGACAGGGTCGGGGAGACCCAGTACTTC. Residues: CASSYDRVGETQYF.

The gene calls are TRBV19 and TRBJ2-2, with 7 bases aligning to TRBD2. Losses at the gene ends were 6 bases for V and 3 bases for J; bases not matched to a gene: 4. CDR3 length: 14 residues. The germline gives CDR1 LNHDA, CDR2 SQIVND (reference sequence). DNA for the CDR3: TGTGCCAGTAGATCTGCGGGGGACACCGGGGAGCTGTTTTTT. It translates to CASRSAGDTGELFF.

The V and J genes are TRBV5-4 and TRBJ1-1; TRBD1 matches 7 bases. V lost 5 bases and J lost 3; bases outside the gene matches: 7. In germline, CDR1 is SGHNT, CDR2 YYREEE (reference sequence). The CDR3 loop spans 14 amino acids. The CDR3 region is CASREGGFDTEAFF. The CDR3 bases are TGTGCCAGCAGAGAAGGGGGCTTCGACACTGAAGCTTTCTTT. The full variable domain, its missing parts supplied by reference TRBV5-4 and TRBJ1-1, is ETGVTQSPTHLIKTRGQQVTLRCSSQSGHNTVSWYQQALGQGPQFIFQYYREEENGRGNFPPRFSGLQFPNYSSELNVNALELDDSALYLCASREGGFDTEAFFGQGTRLTVV.

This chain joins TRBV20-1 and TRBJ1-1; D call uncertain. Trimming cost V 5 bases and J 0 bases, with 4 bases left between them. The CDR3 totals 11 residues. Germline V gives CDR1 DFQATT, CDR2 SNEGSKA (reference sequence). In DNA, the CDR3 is TGCAGTGCTTTCATGAACACTGAAGCTTTCTTT. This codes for CSAFMNTEAFF.

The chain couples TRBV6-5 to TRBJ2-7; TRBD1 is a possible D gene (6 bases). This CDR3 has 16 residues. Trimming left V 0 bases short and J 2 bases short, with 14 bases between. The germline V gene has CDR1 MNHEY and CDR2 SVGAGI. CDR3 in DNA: TGTGCCAGCAGTTACTCGCGCAGGGGAGTAACCTACGAGCAGTACTTC. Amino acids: CASSYSRRGVTYEQYF.

The CDR3 nucleotides read TGTGCCAGCAGCCAGCTGACAGAAAAACTGTTTTTT. Encoded protein: CASSQLTEKLFF. This chain uses TRBV4-2 with TRBJ1-4, with unresolved D. Trimming left V 3 bases short and J 8 bases short, with 7 bases between. CDR3 length: 12 residues. Per germline, CDR1 LGHNA and CDR2 YNFKEQ.

Here the CDR3 reads CASSLGLAGAQEQYF. CDR3 DNA: TGCGCCAGCAGCTTGGGGCTAGCGGGAGCGCAGGAGCAGTACTTC. The chain combines TRBV5-1 with TRBJ2-7, with 10 bases fitting TRBD2. The length of the CDR3 is 15 residues. The V and J ends lost 0 bases and 7 bases, in that order; junction bases with no gene match: 7. Germline V gene lookup returns CDR1 SGHRS and CDR2 YFSETQ.

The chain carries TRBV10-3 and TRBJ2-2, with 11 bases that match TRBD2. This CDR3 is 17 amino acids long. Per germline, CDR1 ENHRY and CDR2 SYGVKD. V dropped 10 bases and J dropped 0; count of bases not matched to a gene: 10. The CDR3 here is CATSLTSGTANTGELFF. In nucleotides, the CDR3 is TGTGCCACCAGCTTGACTAGCGGGACAGCGAACACCGGGGAGCTGTTTTTT.

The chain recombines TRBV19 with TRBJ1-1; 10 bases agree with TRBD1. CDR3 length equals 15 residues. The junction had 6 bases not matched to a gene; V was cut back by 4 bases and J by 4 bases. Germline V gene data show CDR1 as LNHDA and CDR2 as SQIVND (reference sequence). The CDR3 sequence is CASSTGQGKITEAFF. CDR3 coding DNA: TGTGCCAGTAGTACGGGACAGGGGAAAATCACTGAAGCTTTCTTT.

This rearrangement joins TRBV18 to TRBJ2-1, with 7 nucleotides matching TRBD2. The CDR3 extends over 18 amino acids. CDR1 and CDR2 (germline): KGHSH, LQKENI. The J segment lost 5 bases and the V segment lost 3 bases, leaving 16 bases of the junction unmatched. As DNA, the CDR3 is TGTGCCAGCTCACCGTCCCCACTTTCGCGGGAGTCTAACAATGAGCAGTTCTTC. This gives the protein CASSPSPLSRESNNEQFF.

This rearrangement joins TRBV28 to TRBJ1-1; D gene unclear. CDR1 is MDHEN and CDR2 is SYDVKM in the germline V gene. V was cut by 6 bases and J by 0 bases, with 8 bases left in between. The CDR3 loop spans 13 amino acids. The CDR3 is CASRTEMNTEAFF. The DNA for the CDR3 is TGTGCCAGCAGGACGGAAATGAACACTGAAGCTTTCTTT.

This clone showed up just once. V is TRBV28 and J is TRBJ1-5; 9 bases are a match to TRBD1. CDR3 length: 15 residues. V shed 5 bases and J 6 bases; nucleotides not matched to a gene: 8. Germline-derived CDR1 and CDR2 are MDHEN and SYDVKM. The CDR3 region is CASSAGQGAIQPQHF. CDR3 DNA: TGTGCCAGCAGTGCGGGACAGGGTGCGATTCAGCCCCAGCATTTT.

The CDR3: CSVEEGKLFF. The CDR3, as DNA: TGCAGCGTCGAGGAGGGAAAACTGTTTTTT. This chain connects TRBV29-1 to TRBJ1-4; D unresolved. Germline values: CDR1 SQVTM, CDR2 ANQGSEA. The CDR3 loop spans 10 amino acids. V was cut by 6 bases and J by 10 bases, with 9 bases left in between.

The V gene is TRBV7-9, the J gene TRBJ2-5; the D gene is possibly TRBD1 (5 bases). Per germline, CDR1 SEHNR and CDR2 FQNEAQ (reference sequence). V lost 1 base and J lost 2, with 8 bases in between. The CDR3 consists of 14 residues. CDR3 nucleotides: TGTGCCAGCAGCTTAGTTCAGGGACAAGAGACCCAGTACTTC. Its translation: CASSLVQGQETQYF.

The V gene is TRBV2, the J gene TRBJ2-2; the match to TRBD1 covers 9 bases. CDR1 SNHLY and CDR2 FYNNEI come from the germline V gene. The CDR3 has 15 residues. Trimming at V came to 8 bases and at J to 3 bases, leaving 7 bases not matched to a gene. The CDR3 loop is CASSVQGAYTGELFF. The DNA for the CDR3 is TGTGCCAGCTCGGTACAGGGGGCGTACACCGGGGAGCTGTTTTTT.

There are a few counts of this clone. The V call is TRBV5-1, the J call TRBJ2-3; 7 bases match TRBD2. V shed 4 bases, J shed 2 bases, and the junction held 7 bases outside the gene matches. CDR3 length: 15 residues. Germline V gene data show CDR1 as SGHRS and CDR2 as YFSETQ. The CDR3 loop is CASSRWLAATDTQYF. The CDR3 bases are TGCGCCAGCAGCCGGTGGCTAGCGGCCACAGATACGCAGTATTTT. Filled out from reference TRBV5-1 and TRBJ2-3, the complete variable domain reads KAGVTQTPRYLIKTRGQQVTLSCSPISGHRSVSWYQQTPGQGLQFLFEYFSETQRNKGNFPGRFSGRQFSNSRSEMNVSTLELGDSALYLCASSRWLAATDTQYFGPGTRLTVL.

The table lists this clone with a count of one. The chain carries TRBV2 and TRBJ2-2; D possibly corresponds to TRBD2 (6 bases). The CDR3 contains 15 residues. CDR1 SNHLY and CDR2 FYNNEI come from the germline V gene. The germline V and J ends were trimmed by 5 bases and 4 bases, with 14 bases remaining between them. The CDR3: CASSFGGTSTGELFF. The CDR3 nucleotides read TGTGCCAGCAGTTTTGGCGGGACGAGCACCGGGGAGCTGTTTTTT.